The sequence of this T cell receptor (beta chain) was determined in a study of T cell clones after liver transplantation. The wider study: Samples came from ITN030ST, which attempted immunosuppression withdrawal within 2 years of liver transplantation. As an antigen-independent comparator, third-party-reactive TCRbeta sequences came from pre-transplant mixed lymphocyte reactions. Timepoints were pre-transplant, pre-withdrawal, and after withdrawal was completed or failed.

The study's findings and limits: Graft donor-reactive T cells possibly entered the graft instead of undergoing deletion.

The germline gives CDR1 SGHVS, CDR2 FQNEAQ. V gave up 2 bases and J gave up 3 bases; unmatched junction bases: 3. The length of the CDR3 is 15 residues. With respect to this clone: Its antigen is unknown.

Sequenced by immunoSEQ multiplex PCR; TCRdb stores in-frame clones only, minus some. The sample holds 60,000 or so clones, 71% seen once. This TCR was recovered from a human donor who received a liver transplant. The sequences come from CD4+ T cells from blood, collected before liver transplant. The rearrangement links TRBV7-8 to TRBJ1-5; 8 bases align to TRBD1. Here the CDR3 DNA reads TGTGCCAGCAGCTTACCAGGGGGCTCCAATCAGCCCCAGCATTTT. Its protein is CASSLPGGSNQPQHF.